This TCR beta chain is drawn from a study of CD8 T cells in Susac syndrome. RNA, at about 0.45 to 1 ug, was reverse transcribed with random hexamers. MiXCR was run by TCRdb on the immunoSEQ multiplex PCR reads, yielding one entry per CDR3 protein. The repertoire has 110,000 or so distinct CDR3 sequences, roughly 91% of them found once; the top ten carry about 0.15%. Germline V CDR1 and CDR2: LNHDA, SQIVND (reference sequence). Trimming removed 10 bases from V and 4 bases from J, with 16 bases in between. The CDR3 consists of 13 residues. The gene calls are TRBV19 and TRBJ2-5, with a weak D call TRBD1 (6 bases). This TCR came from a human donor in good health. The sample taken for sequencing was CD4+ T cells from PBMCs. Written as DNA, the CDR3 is TGTGCCACCCGCCCCCCGACAGGAGAGACCCAGTACTTC. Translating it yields CATRPPTGETQYF. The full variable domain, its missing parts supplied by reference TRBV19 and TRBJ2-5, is DGGITQSPKYLFRKEGQNVTLSCEQNLNHDAMYWYRQDPGQGLRLIYYSQIVNDFQKGDIAEGYSVSREKKESFPLTVTSAQKNPTAFYLCATRPPTGETQYFGPGTRLLVL.